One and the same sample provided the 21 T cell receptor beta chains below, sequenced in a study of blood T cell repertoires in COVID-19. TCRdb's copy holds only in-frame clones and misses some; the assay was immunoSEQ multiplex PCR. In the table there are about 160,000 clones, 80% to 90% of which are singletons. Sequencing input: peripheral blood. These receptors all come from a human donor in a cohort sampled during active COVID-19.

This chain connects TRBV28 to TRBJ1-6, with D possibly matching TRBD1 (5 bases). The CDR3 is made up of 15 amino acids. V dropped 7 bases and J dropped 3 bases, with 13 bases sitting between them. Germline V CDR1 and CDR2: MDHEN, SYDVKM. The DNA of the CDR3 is TGTGCCAGCAATGGCAGGGTGAACTATAATTCACCCCTCCACTTT. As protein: CASNGRVNYNSPLHF.

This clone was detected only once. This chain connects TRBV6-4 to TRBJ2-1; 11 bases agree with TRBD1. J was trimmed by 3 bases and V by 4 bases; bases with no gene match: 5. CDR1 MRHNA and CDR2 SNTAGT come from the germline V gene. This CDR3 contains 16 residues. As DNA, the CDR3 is TGTGCCAGCAGTGTCCGAGGGACAGGGGGCTACAATGAGCAGTTCTTC. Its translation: CASSVRGTGGYNEQFF.

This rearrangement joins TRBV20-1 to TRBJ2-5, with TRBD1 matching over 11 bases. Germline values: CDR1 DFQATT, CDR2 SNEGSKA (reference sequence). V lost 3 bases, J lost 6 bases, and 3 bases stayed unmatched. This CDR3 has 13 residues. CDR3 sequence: CSASGTGGKTQYF. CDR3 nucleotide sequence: TGCAGTGCTAGTGGGACAGGGGGGAAGACCCAGTACTTC.

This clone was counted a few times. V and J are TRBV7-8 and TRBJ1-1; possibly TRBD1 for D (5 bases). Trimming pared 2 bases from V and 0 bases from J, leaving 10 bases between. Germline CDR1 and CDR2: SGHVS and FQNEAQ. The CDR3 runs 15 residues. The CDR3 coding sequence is TGTGCCAGCAGCTTAAAACGACAGTTGAACACTGAAGCTTTCTTT. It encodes CASSLKRQLNTEAFF.

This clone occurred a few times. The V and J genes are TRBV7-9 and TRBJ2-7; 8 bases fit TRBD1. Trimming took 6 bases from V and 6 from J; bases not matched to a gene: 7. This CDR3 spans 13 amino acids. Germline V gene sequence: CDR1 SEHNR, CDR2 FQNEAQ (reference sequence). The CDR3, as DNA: TGTGCCAGCAGACCTGGACAGGGTGGCGAGCAGTACTTC. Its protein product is CASRPGQGGEQYF. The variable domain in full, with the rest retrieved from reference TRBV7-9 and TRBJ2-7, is DTGVSQNPRHKITKRGQNVTFRCDPISEHNRLYWYRQTLGQGPEFLTYFQNEAQLEKSRLLSDRFSAERPKGSFSTLEIQRTEQGDSAMYLCASRPGQGGEQYFGPGTRLTVT.

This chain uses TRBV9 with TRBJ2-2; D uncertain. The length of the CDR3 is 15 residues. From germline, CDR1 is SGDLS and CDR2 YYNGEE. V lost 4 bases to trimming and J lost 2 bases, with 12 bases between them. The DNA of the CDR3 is TGTGCCAGCAGCTCGTTGGGCCGTAACACCGGGGAGCTGTTTTTT. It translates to CASSSLGRNTGELFF. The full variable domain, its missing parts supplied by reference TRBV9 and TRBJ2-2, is DSGVTQTPKHLITATGQRVTLRCSPRSGDLSVYWYQQSLDQGLQFLIQYYNGEERAKGNILERFSAQQFPDLHSELNLSSLELGDSALYFCASSSLGRNTGELFFGEGSRLTVL.

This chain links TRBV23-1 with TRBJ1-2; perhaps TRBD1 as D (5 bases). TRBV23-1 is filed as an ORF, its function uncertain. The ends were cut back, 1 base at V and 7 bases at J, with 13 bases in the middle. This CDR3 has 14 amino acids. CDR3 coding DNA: TGCGCCAGCAGTCAATGGGGGGATTCGGGTGGCTACACCTTC. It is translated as CASSQWGDSGGYTF.

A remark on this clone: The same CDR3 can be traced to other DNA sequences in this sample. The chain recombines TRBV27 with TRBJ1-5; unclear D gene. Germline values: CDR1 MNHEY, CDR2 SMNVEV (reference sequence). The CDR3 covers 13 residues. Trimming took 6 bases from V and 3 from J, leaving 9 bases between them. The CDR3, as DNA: TGTGCCAGCAGCTTAGCGGACAATCAGCCCCAGCATTTT. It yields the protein CASSLADNQPQHF.

The CDR3 loop is CASRRDRGTGGNTIYF. The CDR3 DNA reads as TGTGCCAGCAGGCGTGACAGGGGGACGGGAGGAAACACCATATATTTT. The rearrangement joins TRBV6-4 to TRBJ1-3; TRBD1 matches 9 bases. This CDR3 comprises 16 residues. Germline values: CDR1 MRHNA, CDR2 SNTAGT. V was pared by 6 bases and J by 4 bases, with 10 bases of the junction left unmatched.

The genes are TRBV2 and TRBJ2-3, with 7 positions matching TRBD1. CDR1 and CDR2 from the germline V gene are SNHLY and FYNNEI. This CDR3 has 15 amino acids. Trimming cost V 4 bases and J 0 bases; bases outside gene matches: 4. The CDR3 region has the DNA TGTGCCAGCAGTGGGGGACAGCTTAGCACAGATACGCAGTATTTT. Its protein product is CASSGGQLSTDTQYF.

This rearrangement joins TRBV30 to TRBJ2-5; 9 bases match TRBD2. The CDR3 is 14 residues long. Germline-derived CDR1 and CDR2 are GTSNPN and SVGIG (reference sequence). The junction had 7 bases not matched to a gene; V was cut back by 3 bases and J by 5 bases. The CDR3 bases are TGTGCCTGGAGGCGGGGGGGCCCTGGGGAGACCCAGTACTTC. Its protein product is CAWRRGGPGETQYF.

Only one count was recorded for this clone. The CDR3 DNA is TGTGCCAGCAGCTTAGAAGCGGGGGGGACAGATACGCAGTATTTT. Protein product: CASSLEAGGTDTQYF. This chain links TRBV7-2 with TRBJ2-3; 10 bases are a match to TRBD2. Germline lookup yields CDR1 SGHTA and CDR2 FQGNSA. The CDR3 runs 15 residues. The V and J ends lost 1 base and 3 bases, in that order; junction bases with no gene match: 1.

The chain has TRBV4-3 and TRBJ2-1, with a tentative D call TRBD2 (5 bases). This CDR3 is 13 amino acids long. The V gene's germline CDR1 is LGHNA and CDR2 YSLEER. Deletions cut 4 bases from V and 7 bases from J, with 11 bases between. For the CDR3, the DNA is TGCGCCAGCAGCCTGTCTCGGGGAAATGAGCAGTTCTTC. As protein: CASSLSRGNEQFF.

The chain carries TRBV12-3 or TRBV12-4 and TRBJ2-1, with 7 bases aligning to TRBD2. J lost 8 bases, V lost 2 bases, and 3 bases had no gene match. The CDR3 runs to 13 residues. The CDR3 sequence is CASSLLGGDEQFF. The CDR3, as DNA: TGTGCCAGCAGTTTATTGGGGGGGGATGAGCAGTTCTTC.

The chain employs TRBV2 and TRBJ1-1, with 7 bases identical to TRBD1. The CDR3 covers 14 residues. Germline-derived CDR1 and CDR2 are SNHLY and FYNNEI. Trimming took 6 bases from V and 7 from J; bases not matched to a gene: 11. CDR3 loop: CASRQAQGYGEAFF. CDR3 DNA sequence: TGTGCCAGCAGGCAGGCACAGGGGTATGGTGAAGCTTTCTTT.

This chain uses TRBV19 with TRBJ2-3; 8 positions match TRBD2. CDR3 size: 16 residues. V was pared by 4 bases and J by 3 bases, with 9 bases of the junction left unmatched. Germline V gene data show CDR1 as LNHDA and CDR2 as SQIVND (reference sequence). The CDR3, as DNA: TGTGCCAGTAGTACCCCCGGCGGGGGGCTTACAGATACGCAGTATTTT. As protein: CASSTPGGGLTDTQYF. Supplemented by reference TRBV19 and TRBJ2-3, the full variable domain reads DGGITQSPKYLFRKEGQNVTLSCEQNLNHDAMYWYRQDPGQGLRLIYYSQIVNDFQKGDIAEGYSVSREKKESFPLTVTSAQKNPTAFYLCASSTPGGGLTDTQYFGPGTRLTVL.

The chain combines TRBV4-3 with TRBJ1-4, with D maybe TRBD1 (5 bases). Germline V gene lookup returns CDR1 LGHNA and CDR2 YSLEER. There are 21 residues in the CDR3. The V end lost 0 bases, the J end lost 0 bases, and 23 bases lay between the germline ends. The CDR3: CASSQDRRRGRLWATNEKLFF. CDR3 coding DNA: TGCGCCAGCAGCCAAGATCGGAGGAGGGGCCGACTATGGGCAACTAATGAAAAACTGTTTTTT.

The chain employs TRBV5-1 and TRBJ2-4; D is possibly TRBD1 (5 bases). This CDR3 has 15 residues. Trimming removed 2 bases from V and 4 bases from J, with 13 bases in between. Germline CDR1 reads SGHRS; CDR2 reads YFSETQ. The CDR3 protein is CASSLPRVEKNIQYF. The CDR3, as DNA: TGCGCCAGCAGCTTACCCAGGGTCGAGAAAAACATTCAGTACTTC.

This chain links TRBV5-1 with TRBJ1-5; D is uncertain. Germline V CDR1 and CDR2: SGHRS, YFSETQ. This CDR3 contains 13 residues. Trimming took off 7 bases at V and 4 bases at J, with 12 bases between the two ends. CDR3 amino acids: CASRGAINQPQHF. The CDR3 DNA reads TGCGCCAGCCGTGGAGCGATAAATCAGCCCCAGCATTTT.

The CDR3 coding sequence is TGTGCCAGCAGCTTGGATCCGGGACAGGACTACGAGCAGTACTTC. This codes for CASSLDPGQDYEQYF. The chain has TRBV5-5 and TRBJ2-7; 8 nucleotides agree with TRBD1. This CDR3 is built from 15 residues. Unmatched junction bases numbered 5, after V lost 0 bases and J lost 3 bases. Germline loops: CDR1 SGHKS, CDR2 YYEKEE (reference sequence).

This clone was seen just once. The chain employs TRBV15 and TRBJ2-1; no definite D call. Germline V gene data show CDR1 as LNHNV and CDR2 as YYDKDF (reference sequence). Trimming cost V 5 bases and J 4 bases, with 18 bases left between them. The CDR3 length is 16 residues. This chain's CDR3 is CATSETPRTLYNEQFF. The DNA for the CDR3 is TGTGCCACCAGCGAAACCCCCCGTACCCTATACAATGAGCAGTTCTTC.